The 10 T cell receptor beta chains below all came from one sample that was sequenced in a study of OX40 agonist ivuxolimab in advanced cancers. The assay was immunoSEQ multiplex PCR, and TCRdb's table has in-frame clones only and misses some. Found here are tens of thousands of clones, about 90% of them singletons; the top ten hold about 3.2%. The specimen was CD4+ or CD8+ T cells sorted from blood, collected in a trial of the OX40 agonist ivuxolimab. The receptors were sampled from an adult with an advanced solid tumor such as melanoma, head and neck, liver or kidney cancer.

This chain links TRBV28 with TRBJ1-6; 10 bases align to TRBD1. Germline V gene data show CDR1 as MDHEN and CDR2 as SYDVKM. The J segment lost 6 bases and the V segment lost 6 bases, leaving 8 bases of the junction unmatched. The CDR3 totals 16 residues. The CDR3 nucleotides are TGTGCCAGCAGGGGACAGGGGAGTGGGGTTAATTCACCCCTCCACTTT. This encodes CASRGQGSGVNSPLHF. Looking up the rest from reference TRBV28 and TRBJ1-6 gives the full variable domain: DVKVTQSSRYLVKRTGEKVFLECVQDMDHENMFWYRQDPGLGLRLIYFSYDVKMKEKGDIPEGYSVSREKKERFSLILESASTNQTSMYLCASRGQGSGVNSPLHFGNGTRLTVT.

The genes are TRBV6-9 and TRBJ1-1; D ambiguous. Germline V gene sequence: CDR1 MNHGY, CDR2 SVAAGI. This CDR3 spans 15 amino acids. Trimming took off 3 bases at V and 3 bases at J, with 14 bases between the two ends. The CDR3 DNA sequence: TGTGCCAGCAGTTACTCGATACAGCTACACACTGAAGCTTTCTTT. This translates into CASSYSIQLHTEAFF.

This chain uses TRBV10-2 with TRBJ1-4; TRBD1 might be the D (6 bases). The CDR3 runs 18 residues. Between the trimmed V and J ends, which lost 6 bases and 12 bases, there was a span of 32 bases. Germline V lookup: CDR1 WSHSY, CDR2 SAAADI. As DNA, the CDR3 is TGCGCCAGCAGGAGGCCCCAGGACCGAGGCCGAGATGGGGGCGAACTGTTTTTT. Translated: CASRRPQDRGRDGGELFF.

The chain links TRBV2 to TRBJ1-5; the D gene is possibly TRBD1 (6 bases). Looked up from germline, CDR1 is SNHLY and CDR2 is FYNNEI. This CDR3 region has 16 residues. The ends were cut back, 1 base at V and 4 bases at J, with 14 bases in the middle. This chain's CDR3 is CASSEVGGADNQPQHF. Here the CDR3 DNA reads TGTGCCAGCAGTGAAGTTGGGGGCGCCGATAATCAGCCCCAGCATTTT.

The chain combines TRBV6-1 with TRBJ1-3; 7 bases align to TRBD1. V was clipped by 6 bases and J by 7 bases; unmatched bases: 6. This CDR3 contains 13 residues. Germline assignment: CDR1 MNHNS and CDR2 SASEGT. CDR3 DNA sequence: TGTGCCAGCAGCCCAGGGGGGGGTAACACCATATATTTT. Translated, it gives CASSPGGGNTIYF.

The genes are TRBV30 and TRBJ2-6; no clear D gene. V was cut by 2 bases and J by 0 bases, with 8 bases left in between. The CDR3 runs to 15 residues. CDR1 GTSNPN and CDR2 SVGIG come from the germline V gene (reference sequence). For the CDR3, the DNA is TGTGCCTGGAGTCCCCCGAACTCTGGGGCCAACGTCCTGACTTTC. Translated: CAWSPPNSGANVLTF.

This rearrangement joins TRBV18 to TRBJ1-1; D ambiguous. Germline CDR1 and CDR2: KGHSH and LQKENI. The V end lost 3 bases, the J end lost 4 bases, and 12 bases lay between the germline ends. The CDR3 contains 14 residues. This CDR3 reads CASSPPGLSTEAFF. The CDR3 DNA is TGTGCCAGCTCACCCCCGGGCTTGTCCACTGAAGCTTTCTTT.

The chain is built from TRBV6-6 and TRBJ1-2; 7 bases align to TRBD1. J lost 4 bases, V lost 6 bases, and 8 bases had no gene match. CDR3 length: 14 residues. Germline V CDR1 and CDR2: MNHNY, SVGAGI (reference sequence). This CDR3 is CASRRQGRSYGYTF. As DNA, the CDR3 is TGTGCCAGCAGGCGACAGGGACGGAGCTATGGCTACACCTTC.

V gene TRBV9 combines with J gene TRBJ2-3, with D perhaps matching TRBD1 (5 bases). CDR1 SGDLS and CDR2 YYNGEE come from the germline V gene. Trimming removed 4 bases from V and 0 bases from J, with 12 bases in between. This CDR3 spans 15 amino acids. The CDR3 bases are TGTGCCAGCAGCTTGGGGCCTCATAGCACAGATACGCAGTATTTT. It translates to CASSLGPHSTDTQYF.

This clone appeared once. The chain joins TRBV7-2 to TRBJ2-7; D gene ambiguous. The length of the CDR3 is 15 residues. Germline CDR1 SGHTA, CDR2 FQGNSA. V gave up 3 bases and J gave up 0 bases, with 12 bases separating them. The CDR3 DNA reads TGTGCCAGCAGCTTGGATCAGGCCAGCTCCTACGAGCAGTACTTC. Translating it yields CASSLDQASSYEQYF.